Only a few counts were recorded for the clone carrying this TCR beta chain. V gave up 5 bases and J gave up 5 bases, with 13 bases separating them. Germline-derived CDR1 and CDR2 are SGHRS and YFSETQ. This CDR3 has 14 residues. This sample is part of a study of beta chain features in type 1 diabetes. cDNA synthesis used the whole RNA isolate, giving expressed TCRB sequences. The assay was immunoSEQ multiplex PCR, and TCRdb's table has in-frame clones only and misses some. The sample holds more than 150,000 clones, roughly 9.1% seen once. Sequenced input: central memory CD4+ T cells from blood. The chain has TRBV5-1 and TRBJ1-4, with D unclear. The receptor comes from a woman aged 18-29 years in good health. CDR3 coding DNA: TGCGCCAGCAGGACCAAGACGGAGAATGAAAAACTGTTTTTT. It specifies CASRTKTENEKLFF. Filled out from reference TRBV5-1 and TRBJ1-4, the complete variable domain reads KAGVTQTPRYLIKTRGQQVTLSCSPISGHRSVSWYQQTPGQGLQFLFEYFSETQRNKGNFPGRFSGRQFSNSRSEMNVSTLELGDSALYLCASRTKTENEKLFFGSGTQLSVL.